This entry describes one TCR beta chain. The germline V gene encodes CDR1 LGHNT and CDR2 FRNRAP. The CDR3 totals 15 residues. V gave up 3 bases and J gave up 7 bases; unmatched junction bases: 10. Sequencing was performed with immunoSEQ multiplex PCR; in TCRdb, only in-frame clones are kept and a portion is missing. Of 200,000 to 250,000 clones in the sample, approximately 80% are singletons; the top ten hold more than 9%. The data belong to a study of blood T cell repertoires in COVID-19. The specimen was peripheral blood. The rearrangement joins TRBV12-5 to TRBJ1-2; TRBD1 matches at 8 bases. This clonotype was obtained from a woman older than 75 with acute or convalescent COVID-19. CDR3 sequence (DNA): TGTGCTAGTGGTTTACCAGGACAGGGCGTGAGTGGCTACACCTTC. This sequence encodes CASGLPGQGVSGYTF.